Shown below are 6 T cell receptor beta chains from a single sample sequenced in a study of neurological immune-mediated disorders. Each CDR3 protein gets one entry after TCRdb re-called the 5' RACE reads with MiXCR. In the table there are over 45,000 distinct CDR3 sequences, 20% to 30% of which are singletons. Sample: PBMCs. These receptors originate from a woman between 65 and 79 years old in good health.

This clonotype has at least ten counts. This chain links TRBV7-3 with TRBJ2-5, with 7 bases fitting TRBD1. In germline, CDR1 is SGHTA, CDR2 FQGTGA. The V gene end was trimmed by 4 bases and the J gene end by 5 bases; junction bases not matched to a gene: 10. CDR3 length equals 15 residues. The CDR3 DNA sequence: TGTGCCAGCAGCTCGTCGACAGGGCCCAGTGAGACCCAGTACTTC. Translated, it gives CASSSSTGPSETQYF. Looking up the rest from reference TRBV7-3 and TRBJ2-5 gives the full variable domain: GAGVSQTPSNKVTEKGKYVELRCDPISGHTALYWYRQSLGQGPEFLIYFQGTGAADDSGLPNDRFFAVRPEGSVSTLKIQRTERGDSAVYLCASSSSTGPSETQYFGPGTRLLVL.

This clonotype was found many times. The chain is built from TRBV6-6 and TRBJ1-1; no clear D gene. CDR3 length: 15 residues. V was clipped by 0 bases and J by 3 bases, with 11 bases between them. Germline loops: CDR1 MNHNY, CDR2 SVGAGI (reference sequence). The CDR3 reads CASSYSSSGYTEAFF. For the CDR3, the DNA is TGTGCCAGCAGTTACTCGAGCTCCGGGTACACTGAAGCTTTCTTT.

This clonotype was counted ten times or more. The chain uses TRBV20-1 and TRBJ1-5; D unresolved. The length of the CDR3 is 12 residues. Germline V gives CDR1 DFQATT, CDR2 SNEGSKA (reference sequence). V was clipped by 0 bases and J by 5 bases, with 5 bases between them. The CDR3 region is CSAREWHQPQHF. For the CDR3, the DNA is TGCAGTGCTAGAGAATGGCATCAGCCCCAGCATTTT.

About this clonotype itself: The junction departs from the called germline gene at one end, perhaps through a read error. This chain uses TRBV28 with TRBJ2-6; 8 positions match TRBD1. Germline CDR1 MDHEN, CDR2 SYDVKM. This CDR3 spans 20 amino acids. DNA for the CDR3: TGTGCCAGTAGTTCACGAAGCACAGGGGGGCGAATCTCTGGGGCCAACGTCCTGACTTTC. Its translation is CASSSRSTGGRISGANVLTF.

This clonotype was seen ten or more times. The chain has TRBV24-1 and TRBJ1-5, with D uncertain. The V gene lost 5 bases and the J gene lost 4 bases, with 5 bases spanning the gap. Germline V CDR1 and CDR2: KGHDR, SFDVKD. CDR3 length equals 12 residues. The CDR3 nucleotides are TGTGCCACCAGTGGACCGAATCAGCCCCAGCATTTT. Translated: CATSGPNQPQHF.

This clonotype occurred many times. V and J are TRBV5-1 and TRBJ1-1, with 7 bases fitting TRBD1. Germline V gene data show CDR1 as SGHRS and CDR2 as YFSETQ. With V trimmed by 1 base and J by 3 bases, 3 bases remained unmatched. The CDR3 consists of 14 residues. In nucleotides, the CDR3 is TGCGCCAGCAGCTTGTTGGGACAGCACACTGAAGCTTTCTTT. It specifies CASSLLGQHTEAFF.